What follows describes a single T cell receptor beta chain. This sample includes further DNA sequences coding for the same CDR3. Original methodology: From reference gene primer amplification, estimates of nucleated cell counts were derived. The data were produced by immunoSEQ multiplex PCR, yet TCRdb's version contains in-frame clones alone and is incomplete. That table gives V, J and clone size, and the DNA gave D and trimming. This table holds around 100,000 clones, 80% to 90% found once. This sample is part of a study of blood T cell repertoires in COVID-19. At the level of the study: Spain, Italy and the United States supplied samples that represented acute and convalescent COVID-19.

This CDR3 is 16 amino acids long. Germline CDR1 reads SGDLS; CDR2 reads YYNGEE. Trimming cost V 4 bases and J 5 bases, with 21 bases left between them. The sequenced sample consisted of peripheral blood. This TCR came from a human donor in a cohort sampled during active COVID-19. V and J are TRBV9 and TRBJ1-1, with D unclear. In nucleotides, the CDR3 is TGTGCCAGCAGCCCACGCATTGGGCAGGCGAATACTGAAGCTTTCTTT. As protein: CASSPRIGQANTEAFF.